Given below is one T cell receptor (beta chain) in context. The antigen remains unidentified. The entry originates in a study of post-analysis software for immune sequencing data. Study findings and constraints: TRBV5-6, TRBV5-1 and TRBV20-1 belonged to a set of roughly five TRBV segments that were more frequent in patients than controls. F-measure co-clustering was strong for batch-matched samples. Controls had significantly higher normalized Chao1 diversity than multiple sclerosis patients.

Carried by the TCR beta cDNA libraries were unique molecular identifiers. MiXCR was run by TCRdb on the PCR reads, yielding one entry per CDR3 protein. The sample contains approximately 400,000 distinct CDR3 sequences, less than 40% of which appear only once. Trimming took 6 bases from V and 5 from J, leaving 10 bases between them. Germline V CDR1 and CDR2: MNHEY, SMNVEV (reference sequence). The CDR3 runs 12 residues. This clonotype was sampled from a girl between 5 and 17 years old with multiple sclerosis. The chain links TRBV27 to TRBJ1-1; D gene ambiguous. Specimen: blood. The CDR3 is CASSALGTEAFF. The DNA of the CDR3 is TGTGCCAGCAGCGCTCTGGGGACTGAAGCTTTCTTT.